Listed below are T cell receptor beta chains from one sample, sequenced in a study of T cell responses to AZD1222 COVID-19 vaccine. Assay used: immunoSEQ multiplex PCR; TCRdb lists only in-frame clones, some missing. The sample holds under 95,000 clones; around 87% are singletons and the top ten take roughly 8.1%. The sample here was peripheral blood, taken on day 0 of AZD1222 vaccination. The receptors here all came from an adult in good health. The CDR3 runs from the conserved cysteine through the conserved F or W. The D gene is left open where the match is weak. Only some rows state a clone size, as once, few, many or a class for expanded clones.

medium-sized,TRBJ2-1,.,13,TRBV5-4,TGTGCCAGCAGCTTGGGGGTCGACAATGAGCAGTTCTTC,CASSLGVDNEQFF
.,TRBJ1-6,.,15,TRBV11-2,TGTGCCAGCAGCTTCGAGGGTCAGGGAGGGTCACCCCTCCACTTT,CASSFEGQGGSPLHF
.,TRBJ2-3,.,17,TRBV9,TGTGCCAGCAGCGTTAACACCGGGACTGGGGCGGGAGATACGCAGTATTTT,CASSVNTGTGAGDTQYF
few,TRBJ1-3,TRBD1,16,TRBV5-1,TGCGCCAGCAGCCCACCGGGACAGGGATCTGGAAACACCATATATTTT,CASSPPGQGSGNTIYF
.,TRBJ1-1,.,11,TRBV2,TGTGCCAGCAGCCCGGAAGGGTGGGCTTTCTTT,CASSPEGWAFF
once,TRBJ1-4,.,14,TRBV6-5,TGTGCCAGCAGTCGGGTTGCAACTAATGAAAAACTGTTTTTT,CASSRVATNEKLFF
.,TRBJ2-5,.,15,TRBV21-1,TGTGCCAGCACCGTTGGTTGGGGGGGGTCATGGACCCAGTACTTC,CASTVGWGGSWTQYF
.,TRBJ2-1,.,12,TRBV19,TGTGCAATGGGGGACTCCTACAATGAGCAGTTCTTC,CAMGDSYNEQFF
.,TRBJ1-3,.,16,TRBV6-4,TGTGCCAGCAGTGACTCCGTAGGGGAGCATGGAAACACCATATATTTT,CASSDSVGEHGNTIYF
once,TRBJ2-2,.,14,TRBV4-3,TGCGCCAGCAGCCAAGATAGGGATACCGGGGAGCTGTTTTTT,CASSQDRDTGELFF
.,TRBJ2-7,TRBD2,15,TRBV6-5,TGTGCCAGCAGTTACTCTAGCGGGTCGAGCTACGAGCAGTACTTC,CASSYSSGSSYEQYF
once,TRBJ1-6,.,16,TRBV6-5,TGTGCCAGCAGTTACACCGGGGAGGGGGGCGATTCACCCCTCCACTTT,CASSYTGEGGDSPLHF
.,TRBJ1-6,.,15,TRBV4-3,TGCGCCAGCAGCCAAGGGGCAGCGACGTATTCACCCCTCCACTTT,CASSQGAATYSPLHF
.,TRBJ1-5,.,14,TRBV28,TGTGCCAGCAGGAATGGAGGAAGCAATCAGCCCCAGCATTTT,CASRNGGSNQPQHF
.,TRBJ2-2,TRBD2,14,TRBV6-4,TGTGCCAGCAGTGAAGGGACTAGCACCGGGGAGCTGTTTTTT,CASSEGTSTGELFF
.,TRBJ1-2,TRBD1,14,TRBV19,TGTGCCAGTAGTATAGATCAGGGGGGCTATGGCTACACCTTC,CASSIDQGGYGYTF
.,TRBJ2-5,.,14,TRBV7-6,TGTGCCAGCAGCTTAGGGACAGCCCAAGAGACCCAGTACTTC,CASSLGTAQETQYF
.,TRBJ1-6,.,14,TRBV7-2,TGTGCCAGCAGCCCGAGGGGTTTCGGTTCACCCCTCCACTTT,CASSPRGFGSPLHF
.,TRBJ1-3,.,15,TRBV4-1,TGCGCCAGCAGCTTTTACCTAGACTCTGGAAACACCATATATTTT,CASSFYLDSGNTIYF
.,TRBJ2-1,.,12,TRBV6-5,TGTGCCAGCAAGCCGGGGGGCGGTGAGCAGTTCTTC,CASKPGGGEQFF
.,TRBJ2-4,.,12,TRBV7-9,TGTGCCAGCAGCTGGCTGGGAGACATTCAGTACTTC,CASSWLGDIQYF
.,TRBJ1-3,.,12,TRBV12-3/TRBV12-4,TGTGCCAGCAGTTTACGGGGGAACACCATATATTTT,CASSLRGNTIYF
.,TRBJ2-2,.,14,TRBV5-5,TGTGCCAGCAGCTTGGGATGGGAAAGCGGGGAGCTGTTTTTT,CASSLGWESGELFF
.,TRBJ1-4,.,13,TRBV5-5,TGTGCCAGCAACAGGGCAACTAATGAAAAACTGTTTTTT,CASNRATNEKLFF
.,TRBJ1-4,TRBD1,16,TRBV5-1,TGCGCCAGCAAGCCGGGACAGGGGGCAACTAATGAAAAACTGTTTTTT,CASKPGQGATNEKLFF
.,TRBJ2-2,.,17,TRBV14,TGTGCCAGCAGCCAAGAAGGAACGGGACCCTTCACCGGGGAGCTGTTTTTT,CASSQEGTGPFTGELFF
once,TRBJ2-7,.,15,TRBV14,TGTGCCAGCAGCCAAGGGACGTACCTTCGGGACGAGCAGTACTTC,CASSQGTYLRDEQYF
.,TRBJ1-6,TRBD1,14,TRBV6-4,TGTGCCAGCAGTGACGGGACAGGGGTTTCACCCCTCCACTTT,CASSDGTGVSPLHF
once,TRBJ1-2,.,13,TRBV20-1,TGCAGTGCTAGTGAACAGGGAAACTATGGCTACACCTTC,CSASEQGNYGYTF
.,TRBJ2-3,TRBD1,16,TRBV6-5,TGTGCCAGCAGTTTGACCGGGACAGGGGTCACAGATACGCAGTATTTT,CASSLTGTGVTDTQYF
once,TRBJ2-1,.,16,TRBV7-2,TGTGCCAGCAGCCCAGAAGGGGGGGCGACGTACAATGAGCAGTTCTTC,CASSPEGGATYNEQFF
.,TRBJ1-2,.,15,TRBV7-3,TGTGCCAGCAGCTTAGGGCCGGGGATGGACTATGGCTACACCTTC,CASSLGPGMDYGYTF
.,TRBJ1-2,.,14,TRBV29-1,TGCAGCGTTGAAGGGCCCGGGAGGGGCTATGGCTACACCTTC,CSVEGPGRGYGYTF
.,TRBJ1-1,.,14,TRBV6-1,TGTGCCAGCAGTGAAGGCGCGGATACAGTTAAAGCTTTCTTT,CASSEGADTVKAFF
.,TRBJ1-2,.,13,TRBV6-2/TRBV6-3,TGTGCCAGCAGCCACCCGGGGAACTATGGCTACACCTTC,CASSHPGNYGYTF
.,TRBJ2-5,TRBD1,14,TRBV5-4,TGTGCCAGCAGCATGGGACAGAGGGAAGAGACCCAGTACTTC,CASSMGQREETQYF
.,TRBJ2-5,.,15,TRBV4-2,TGTGCCAGCAGCCTAGTTGGGGACACCCAAGAGACCCAGTACTTC,CASSLVGDTQETQYF
.,TRBJ1-5,TRBD1,13,TRBV18,TGTGCCAGCTCAGAGGACAGGACACAGCCCCAGCATTTT,CASSEDRTQPQHF
.,TRBJ2-7,.,13,TRBV11-2,TGTGCCAGCAGCTTATCTAGAGGGAACGAGCAGTACTTC,CASSLSRGNEQYF
.,TRBJ2-7,.,14,TRBV19,TGTGCCAGTAGTATACGGCAGAGCTCCTACGAGCAGTACTTC,CASSIRQSSYEQYF
few,TRBJ1-5,.,15,TRBV5-1,TGCGCCAGCAGCGATGGGGTAGATAGCAATCAGCCCCAGCATTTT,CASSDGVDSNQPQHF
.,TRBJ1-5,TRBD1,18,TRBV2,TGTGCCAGCCTAGAGGGACAGGGGGCGGTTGAGTTCAATCAGCCCCAGCATTTT,CASLEGQGAVEFNQPQHF